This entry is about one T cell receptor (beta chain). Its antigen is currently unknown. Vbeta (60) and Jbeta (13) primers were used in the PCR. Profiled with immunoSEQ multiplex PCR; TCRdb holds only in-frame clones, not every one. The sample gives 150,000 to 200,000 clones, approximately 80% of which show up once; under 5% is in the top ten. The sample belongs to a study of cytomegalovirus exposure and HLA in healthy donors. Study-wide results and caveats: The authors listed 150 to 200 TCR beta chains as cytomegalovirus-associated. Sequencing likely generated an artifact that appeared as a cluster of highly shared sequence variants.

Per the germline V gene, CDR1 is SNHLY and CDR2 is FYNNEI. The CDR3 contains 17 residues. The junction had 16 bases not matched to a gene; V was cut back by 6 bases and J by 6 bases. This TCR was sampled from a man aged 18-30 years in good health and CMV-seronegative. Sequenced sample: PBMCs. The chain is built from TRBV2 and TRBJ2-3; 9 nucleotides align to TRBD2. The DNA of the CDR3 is TGTGCCAGCAGGGGTAGGGCTAGCGGGAAACCTCGGGATACGCAGTATTTT. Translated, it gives CASRGRASGKPRDTQYF.